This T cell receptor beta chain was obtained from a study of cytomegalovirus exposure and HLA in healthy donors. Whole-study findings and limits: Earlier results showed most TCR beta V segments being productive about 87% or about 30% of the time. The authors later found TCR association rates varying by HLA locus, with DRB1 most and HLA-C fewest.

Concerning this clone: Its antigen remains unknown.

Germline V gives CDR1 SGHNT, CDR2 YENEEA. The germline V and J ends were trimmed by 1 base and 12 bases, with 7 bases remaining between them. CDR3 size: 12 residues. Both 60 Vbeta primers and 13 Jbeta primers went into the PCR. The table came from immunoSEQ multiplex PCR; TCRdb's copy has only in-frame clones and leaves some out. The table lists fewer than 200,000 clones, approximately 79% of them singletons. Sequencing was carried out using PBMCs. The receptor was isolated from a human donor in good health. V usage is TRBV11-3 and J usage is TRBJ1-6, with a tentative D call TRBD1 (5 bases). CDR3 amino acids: CASSLGQGPLHF. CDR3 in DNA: TGTGCCAGCAGCTTAGGCCAGGGACCCCTCCACTTT.